This TCR beta chain was identified in a study of T cells in localized non-small cell lung cancer. Findings and caveats of the study: Overall survival was longer when the density of T cells in the blood was higher.

With respect to this clone: Its antigen is unidentified.

TCRdb keeps only in-frame clones here, not all; method: immunoSEQ multiplex PCR. The table shows more than 10,000 clones, with more than 75% occurring only once. The sample in question was peripheral blood, obtained before any cancer treatment. This TCR was sampled from a male donor older than 55 with stage I squamous cell lung carcinoma.

The chain's CDR3 is CASSLDRNTGELFF. CDR3 coding DNA: TGTGCCAGCAGCTTAGATCGAAACACCGGGGAGCTGTTTTTT. The gene calls are TRBV7-9 and TRBJ2-2; D ambiguous. Trimming removed 1 base at V and 2 bases at J, with 5 bases between. CDR3 length equals 14 residues. Germline CDR1 is SEHNR and CDR2 is FQNEAQ (reference sequence).